The entry below describes one TCR beta chain. Running of the v3.0 immunoSEQ assay took place at survey level. Libraries were prepared by immunoSEQ multiplex PCR; TCRdb keeps only in-frame clonotypes and omits some of them. The sample lists 15,000 to 20,000 clones; just over 75% were seen once. This sample was taken from a study of long-term antiretroviral therapy in people with HIV. This CDR3 has 14 residues. Trimming took 5 bases from V and 2 from J, leaving 10 bases between them. Germline V gene lookup returns CDR1 MNHNS and CDR2 SASEGT. At least two post-ART and at least one pre-ART PBMC sample were available for each donor.

The V and J genes are TRBV6-1 and TRBJ2-1, with D perhaps matching TRBD2 (6 bases). The input for sequencing was unsorted PBMCs, taken 2.2 years after starting antiretroviral therapy. The sequence came from a man aged 50 to 60 with HIV. The DNA of the CDR3 is TGTGCCAGCAGTTCGACTAGAACCTACAATGAGCAGTTCTTC. Its translation: CASSSTRTYNEQFF.